These 9 T cell receptor beta chains originate from one sample sequenced in a study of lymphopenia after photon versus proton radiotherapy. Sequenced by immunoSEQ multiplex PCR; TCRdb stores in-frame clones only, minus some. The table records under 25,000 clones, 85% of them present only once. Sequenced material: peripheral blood, taken from a patient treated with photon-based radiotherapy. These receptor sequences come from a man between 60 and 70 years old with pancreatic cancer.

The chain employs TRBV25-1 and TRBJ1-4; the D gene is possibly TRBD1 (6 bases). From germline, CDR1 is MGHDK and CDR2 SYGVNS. Trimming took 4 bases from V and 8 from J, leaving 23 bases between them. This CDR3 spans 17 amino acids. CDR3 sequence reads: CASSGDLGQPGGEKLFF. Here the CDR3 DNA reads TGTGCCAGCAGTGGAGATTTAGGACAGCCAGGTGGGGAAAAACTGTTTTTT.

This rearrangement joins TRBV2 to TRBJ2-5, with a weak D call TRBD2 (5 bases). The V gene's germline CDR1 is SNHLY and CDR2 FYNNEI. Trimming removed 4 bases from V and 4 bases from J, with 13 bases in between. The CDR3 contains 14 residues. The CDR3 region is CASSGRRGSETQYF. The CDR3 region has the DNA TGTGCCAGCAGTGGGAGGCGTGGCTCAGAGACCCAGTACTTC.

This clone was detected a few times. The genes are TRBV19 and TRBJ2-5; 9 bases map to TRBD1. In germline, CDR1 is LNHDA, CDR2 SQIVND (reference sequence). CDR3 size: 16 residues. The V and J ends lost 1 base and 3 bases, in that order; junction bases with no gene match: 6. The CDR3, as DNA: TGTGCCAGTAGTATAGTGCCTGGACAGGGGAAAGAGACCCAGTACTTC. This encodes CASSIVPGQGKETQYF.

CDR3 nucleotides: TGTGCCAGCAGAAGCGGGACAGATACGCAGTATTTT. Translating gives CASRSGTDTQYF. This chain joins TRBV6-5 and TRBJ2-3, with D tentatively TRBD2 (6 bases). The CDR3 contains 12 residues. Germline V gene lookup returns CDR1 MNHEY and CDR2 SVGAGI. V was trimmed by 6 bases and J by 3 bases, leaving 7 bases between them.

This chain connects TRBV4-2 to TRBJ2-3; D unresolved. CDR3 length equals 17 residues. Looked up from germline, CDR1 is LGHNA and CDR2 is YNFKEQ. Trimming left V 0 bases short and J 2 bases short, with 15 bases between. CDR3 protein: CASSQDIGGTSTDTQYF. The CDR3 DNA reads TGTGCCAGCAGCCAAGATATAGGCGGAACCTCCACAGATACGCAGTATTTT.

The V and J genes are TRBV6-4 and TRBJ2-2, with 7 bases lining up with TRBD2. V gave up 5 bases and J gave up 1 base; unmatched junction bases: 4. CDR3 length equals 15 residues. In germline, CDR1 is MRHNA, CDR2 SNTAGT. The CDR3, as DNA: TGTGCCAGCAGTAGGGCTAGCGGGAACACCGGGGAGCTGTTTTTT. It encodes CASSRASGNTGELFF.

The chain couples TRBV6-5 to TRBJ2-7; D remains unclear. CDR3 length: 11 amino acids. The V and J ends lost 5 bases and 4 bases respectively, with 6 bases between them. The V gene's germline CDR1 is MNHEY and CDR2 SVGAGI. The DNA for the CDR3 is TGTGCCAGCAGTAACAGTTACGAGCAGTACTTC. It codes for CASSNSYEQYF.

The chain couples TRBV9 to TRBJ2-5; the D gene is possibly TRBD1 (5 bases). Per the germline V gene, CDR1 is SGDLS and CDR2 is YYNGEE. This CDR3 region has 15 residues. V lost 2 bases and J lost 2, with 13 bases in between. This chain's CDR3 is CASSVRAEKQETQYF. Here the CDR3 DNA reads TGTGCCAGCAGCGTCAGGGCTGAGAAACAAGAGACCCAGTACTTC.

The genes are TRBV11-2 and TRBJ2-7, with TRBD1 matching 7 bases. The CDR3 is 18 residues long. Losses at the gene ends were 4 bases for V and 2 bases for J; bases not matched to a gene: 17. Germline loops: CDR1 SGHAT, CDR2 FQNNGV. Here the CDR3 reads CASSYSPFGTVLTYEQYF. The CDR3 bases are TGTGCCAGCAGCTACTCCCCCTTTGGGACAGTCCTAACCTACGAGCAGTACTTC.